The next 2 T cell receptor beta chains were all read from a single sample in a study of control samples from healthy donors and cancer patients. Here immunoSEQ multiplex PCR was the method, and the copy in TCRdb shows in-frame clones only, minus some. The data show 130,000 or so clones, about nine tenths seen once. The source material was blood. Source of these receptors: a man in his forties in good health.

The chain has TRBV7-3 and TRBJ2-5, with 7 bases aligning to TRBD2. CDR3 size: 16 residues. From germline, CDR1 is SGHTA and CDR2 FQGTGA. V shed 2 bases, J shed 5 bases, and the junction held 11 bases outside the gene matches. The CDR3 region is CASSLQGAGVRETQYF. CDR3 coding DNA: TGTGCCAGCAGCTTACAAGGGGCGGGGGTGCGGGAGACCCAGTACTTC.

The table lists this clone with a count of one. The chain employs TRBV12-3 or TRBV12-4 and TRBJ1-2; weak D call: TRBD1 (6 bases). V shed 10 bases and J shed 14 bases, with 23 bases lying between them. There are 12 residues in the CDR3. Here the CDR3 reads CATGDTGRVETF. Written as DNA, the CDR3 is TGTGCCACCGGGGATACAGGGCGGGTGGAGACCTTC.